This T cell receptor beta chain was observed in a study of CXCR3-negative and CXCR3-positive naive CD8 T cells. Overall study: Across all libraries, TRB reads numbered 120 million to 150 million, with about 1.5 +/- 0.3 million in each library. The study's findings and limits: Once cells were cryopreserved, CXCR3 expression went down partly, and most assays used fresh PBMCs. The study found more hydrophobic TRB CDR3s in CXCR3-positive naive cells than in CXCR3-negative naive cells.

This clonotype is called medium-sized (0.01 to 0.1%) based on its frequency. The antigen remains unidentified. This CDR3 comprises 14 residues. Germline-derived CDR1 and CDR2 are SQVTM and ANQGSEA. TRB cDNA libraries were made by UMI-labeled 5' RACE. TCRdb reprocessed the 5' RACE reads, keeping one entry per CDR3 protein, no DNA. The table lists about 5,000 distinct CDR3 sequences. The sorting of each CD8+ T cell subset was done in triplicate, at 250,000 to 300,000 cells each. A CD45RO-CCR7+CD27+CD95- phenotype identified naive CD8+ T cells. Material: naive CXCR3+ CD8+ T cells from blood. The subset denotes: CD45RO-CCR7+CD27+CD95- naive CD8+ T cells expressing CXCR3 (TNR3+). This clonotype was sampled from a human donor in good health. Some clones in this sample may be carry-over from other donors' samples. The chain links TRBV29-1 to TRBJ2-1. This CDR3 reads CSGLEGTSYNEQFF.